Listed below are T cell receptor beta chains from one sample, sequenced in a study of shared clonotypes between healthy human individuals. Using immunoSEQ multiplex PCR, the repertoire was profiled, and TCRdb retains in-frame clones only, with some absent. The data contain 2 million to 2.5 million clones, 85% to 95% of them singletons. Sequenced: naive CD4+ T cells from PBMCs. Receptor source: a man aged 18 to 30 in good health. Some clones in this sample may be carry-over from other donors' samples. Both conserved end residues are part of each CDR3. D genes are given only for firm matches. Rows give clone size only sometimes, using once, few, many, or a class for an expanded clone.

d_call j_call v_call clone_size cdr3_nt cdr3_aa
TRBD1 TRBJ2-1 TRBV7-3 . TGTGCCAGCAGCAGGGACAGTCCTATTAATGAGCAGTTCTTC CASSRDSPINEQFF
. TRBJ2-6 TRBV7-8 once TGTGCCAGCAGCACGCAACCTCGGGACACAATGACTGGGGCCAACGTCCTGACTTTC CASSTQPRDTMTGANVLTF
. TRBJ2-2 TRBV5-1 . TGCGCCAGCAGCTTGGCCAGGGCATCGAACACCGGGGAGCTGTTTTTT CASSLARASNTGELFF
TRBD1 TRBJ2-2 TRBV19 . TGTGCCAGCCTCAATACAGGGACAGTTGGCACCGGGGAGCTGTTTTTT CASLNTGTVGTGELFF
. TRBJ2-7 TRBV9 . TGTGCCAGCAGCGTGACAGGCCGCGGCGAGCAGTACTTC CASSVTGRGEQYF
. TRBJ1-5 TRBV30 . TGTGCCTGGAGTGGGGGCGGGGGCAGATATAGCAATCAGCCCCAGCATTTT CAWSGGGGRYSNQPQHF
. TRBJ2-3 TRBV5-1 . TGCGCCGGCTCTAGGGACGGTGGAGATACGCAGTATTTT CAGSRDGGDTQYF
. TRBJ1-1 TRBV19 . TGTGCCAGTAGTACCCCCCACGGGGAGACCACTGAAGCTTTCTTT CASSTPHGETTEAFF
. TRBJ1-2 TRBV19 . TGTGCCAGTGCCCCTCGTCGTGGTCCTCGTGACGGCTACACCTTC CASAPRRGPRDGYTF
. TRBJ2-2 TRBV28 . TGTGCCAGCAGTTCAGGGGAAGGGGAGCTGTTTTTT CASSSGEGELFF
TRBD1 TRBJ2-5 TRBV9 . TGTGCCAGCAGCTTGAGGGGGCGGCAAGAGACCCAGTACTTC CASSLRGRQETQYF
TRBD1 TRBJ1-1 TRBV11-1 . TGTGCCAGCAGCTTACCGTCGGGGACAGGGGACACTGAAGCTTTCTTT CASSLPSGTGDTEAFF
. TRBJ1-5 TRBV19 . TGTGCCAGTAGTAGTGGGGGCAGCAGAAGTGGGGCCCAGCATTTT CASSSGGSRSGAQHF
TRBD2 TRBJ2-3 TRBV28 . TGTGCCAGCAGTTCTAGCGGTCTACAAACAGATACGCAGTATTTT CASSSSGLQTDTQYF
. TRBJ2-1 TRBV13 . TGTGCCAGCGGGTTTCTCCGAGCGCTCAATGAGCAGTTCTTC CASGFLRALNEQFF
. TRBJ2-5 TRBV10-3 . TGTGCCATCAGTGCCCAGCAAGAGACCCAGTACTTC CAISAQQETQYF
TRBD1 TRBJ1-1 TRBV2 . TGTGCCAGCAGTCCCAGGACAGGGGGCAGGACTGAAGCTTTCTTT CASSPRTGGRTEAFF
. TRBJ2-7 TRBV20-1 . TGCAGTGCCAAGGGCCGGCCCGAGCAGTACTTC CSAKGRPEQYF
TRBD1 TRBJ1-2 TRBV5-6 . TGTGCCAGCACATCGGCAGGGGGAGATGGCTACACCTTC CASTSAGGDGYTF
. TRBJ1-2 TRBV6-1 few TGTGCCAGCAGTCCCGGACAGCCGAACTATGGCTACACCTTC CASSPGQPNYGYTF
. TRBJ2-7 TRBV15 . TGTGCCACCGGCGCGGGGCCCTCCTACGAGCAGTACTTC CATGAGPSYEQYF
. TRBJ1-5 TRBV15 . TGTGCCACCAGCAGAAAGGGTAGTGTGGGCAATCAGCCCCAGCATTTT CATSRKGSVGNQPQHF
TRBD2 TRBJ2-2 TRBV28 . TGTGCCAGCAAATGGGGACTAGCGATCCCCGGGGAGCTGTTTTTT CASKWGLAIPGELFF
. TRBJ2-1 TRBV18 . TGTGCCAGCTCACCATTTGTAGTTTCAGAGCAGTTCTTC CASSPFVVSEQFF
. TRBJ1-2 TRBV25-1 . TGTGCCAGCAGTGAAAGCCGGGGCTATGGCTACACCTTC CASSESRGYGYTF
TRBD1 TRBJ1-6 TRBV5-6 . TGTGCCAGCAGCCCACAGGGGACTGATTCACCCCTCCACTTT CASSPQGTDSPLHF
TRBD1 TRBJ1-1 TRBV10-3 . TGTGCCATCACTAGGACTAACGTACAGGGGGCAAAAGCTTTCTTT CAITRTNVQGAKAFF
. TRBJ2-7 TRBV27 . TGTGCCAGCAGTAGGGGCACCAACGAGCAGTACTTC CASSRGTNEQYF
. TRBJ1-5 TRBV6-6 . TGTGCCAGCAGTCGACTTACAGGGATGGATCAGCCCCAGCATTTT CASSRLTGMDQPQHF
TRBD1 TRBJ2-3 TRBV5-4 . TGTGCCAGCAGCTCGGCTAAACAGGGGTCCGGCACAGATACGCAGTATTTT CASSSAKQGSGTDTQYF
TRBD2 TRBJ2-1 TRBV4-1 . TGCGCCAGCAGCCAAGATCCCCCAGCGGGAGAAAACAATGAGCAGTTCTTC CASSQDPPAGENNEQFF
TRBD1 TRBJ2-7 TRBV18 once TGTGCCAGCTCACCACCTGAAGCCACAGGGGGGTACGAGCAGTACTTC CASSPPEATGGYEQYF
TRBD1 TRBJ1-6 TRBV6-5 . TGTGCCAGCAATACGGGACAGGGTAATTCACCCCTCCACTTT CASNTGQGNSPLHF
. TRBJ2-1 TRBV6-5 once TGTGCCAGCAGTGCGGTTTGGGGTGAGCAGTTCTTC CASSAVWGEQFF
TRBD1 TRBJ1-2 TRBV6-1 . TGTGCCAGCAGTGAAATGGGACAGGGGGCGGGAGGCTACACCTTC CASSEMGQGAGGYTF
TRBD2 TRBJ2-3 TRBV7-3 . TGTGCCAGCAGCATCCGGAGCGGGCGGGAGCCACATACGCAGTATTTT CASSIRSGREPHTQYF
TRBD2 TRBJ2-1 TRBV19 . TGTGCCAGTAGTAACCTAGCGGGAGGGGGCTATGAGCAGTTCTTC CASSNLAGGGYEQFF
TRBD2 TRBJ2-1 TRBV11-3 . TGTGCCAGCAGCCGATTGGGCGGGAGGGCCGTCGGTGAGCAGTTCTTC CASSRLGGRAVGEQFF
. TRBJ1-2 TRBV6-1 . TGTGCCAGCAGTGTTCGGGGAAATTATGGCTACACCTTC CASSVRGNYGYTF
TRBD2 TRBJ2-5 TRBV28 . TGTGCCAGCAGTTTCCCGGGACTAGCGGGAGTGAGTCGAGAGACCCAGTACTTC CASSFPGLAGVSRETQYF
. TRBJ2-7 TRBV6-1 . TGTGCCAGCAGTGAAGCGCTTCGGGGCGGATACTACGAGCAGTACTTC CASSEALRGGYYEQYF
TRBD2 TRBJ2-5 TRBV11-2 . TGTGCCAGCAGCCCCCTCTTCCTAGCGGGAGCAGAGACCCAGTACTTC CASSPLFLAGAETQYF
TRBD2 TRBJ2-3 TRBV5-1 . TGCGCCAGCAGCAAAGGGGGTACTAGCGGGAGTTCAGATACGCAGTATTTT CASSKGGTSGSSDTQYF
. TRBJ2-1 TRBV20-1 . TGCAGTGCTTACACCCTCAATGAGCAGTTCTTC CSAYTLNEQFF
TRBD1 TRBJ1-3 TRBV6-1 . TGTGCCAGCAGGCACTTACAGGGGGATGGAAACACCATATATTTT CASRHLQGDGNTIYF
. TRBJ2-7 TRBV28 once TGTGCCAGCAGTGGGACACCCACCTACGAGCAGTACTTC CASSGTPTYEQYF
TRBD1 TRBJ1-2 TRBV2 few TGTGCCAGCAGTTGGGACAGGGGTAACTATGGCTACACCTTC CASSWDRGNYGYTF
. TRBJ1-3 TRBV2 . TGTGCCAGCAGCCTAAAACCGGGACTCCTTGGTAACACCATATATTTT CASSLKPGLLGNTIYF
. TRBJ1-2 TRBV7-9 . TGTGCCAGCAGCAAGTTACAGACGAGGCTCACCTTC CASSKLQTRLTF
. TRBJ1-4 TRBV5-6 . TGTGCCAGCAGCGCGGACGGGGGCATTAATGAAAAACTGTTTTTT CASSADGGINEKLFF
TRBD1 TRBJ2-1 TRBV7-2 . TGTGCCAGCAGCCCCCAACCGGGACAGAATCTCCAACATGAGCAGTTCTTC CASSPQPGQNLQHEQFF